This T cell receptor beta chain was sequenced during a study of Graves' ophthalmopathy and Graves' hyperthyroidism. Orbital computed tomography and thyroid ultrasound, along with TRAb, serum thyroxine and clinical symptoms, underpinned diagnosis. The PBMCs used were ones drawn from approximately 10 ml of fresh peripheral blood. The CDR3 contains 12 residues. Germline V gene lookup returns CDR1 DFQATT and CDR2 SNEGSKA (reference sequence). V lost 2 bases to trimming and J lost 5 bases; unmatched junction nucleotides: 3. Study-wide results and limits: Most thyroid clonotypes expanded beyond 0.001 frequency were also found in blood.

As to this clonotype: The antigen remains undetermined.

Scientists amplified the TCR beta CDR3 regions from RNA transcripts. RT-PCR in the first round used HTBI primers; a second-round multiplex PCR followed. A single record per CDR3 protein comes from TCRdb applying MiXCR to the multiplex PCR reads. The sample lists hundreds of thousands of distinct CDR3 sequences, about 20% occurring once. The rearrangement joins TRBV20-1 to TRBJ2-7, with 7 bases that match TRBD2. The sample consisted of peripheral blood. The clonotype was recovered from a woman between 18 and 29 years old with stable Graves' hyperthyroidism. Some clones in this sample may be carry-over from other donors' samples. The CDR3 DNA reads TGCAGTGCTAGATGGGGGGGTAACGAGCAGTACTTC. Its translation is CSARWGGNEQYF.